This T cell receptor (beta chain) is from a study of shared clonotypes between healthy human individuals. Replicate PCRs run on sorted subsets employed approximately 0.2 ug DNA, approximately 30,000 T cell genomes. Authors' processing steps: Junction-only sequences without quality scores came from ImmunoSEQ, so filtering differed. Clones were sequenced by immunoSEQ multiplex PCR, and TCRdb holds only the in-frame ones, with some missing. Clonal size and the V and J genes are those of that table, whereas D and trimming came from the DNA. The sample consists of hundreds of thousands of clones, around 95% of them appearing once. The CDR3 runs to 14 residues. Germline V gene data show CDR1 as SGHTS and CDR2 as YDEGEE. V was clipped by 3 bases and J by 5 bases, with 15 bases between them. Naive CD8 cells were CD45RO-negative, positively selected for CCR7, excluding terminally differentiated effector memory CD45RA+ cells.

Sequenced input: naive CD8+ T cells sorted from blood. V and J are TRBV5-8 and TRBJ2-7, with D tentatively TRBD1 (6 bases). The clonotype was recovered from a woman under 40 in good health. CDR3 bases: TGTGCCAGCAGCTCGCAGGGGCGCGATGACGAGCAGTACTTC. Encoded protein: CASSSQGRDDEQYF. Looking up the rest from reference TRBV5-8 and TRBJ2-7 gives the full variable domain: EAGVTQSPTHLIKTRGQQATLRCSPISGHTSVYWYQQALGLGLQFLLWYDEGEERNRGNFPPRFSGRQFPNYSSELNVNALELEDSALYLCASSSQGRDDEQYFGPGTRLTVT.